This is a list of T cell receptor beta chains from one sample in a study of T cells after somatic rescue of genetic block. Sequencing was performed with immunoSEQ multiplex PCR; in TCRdb, only in-frame clones are kept and a portion is missing. This sample has under 150,000 clones; 75% to 95% occur once, and the top ten carry around 1.5%. Sequences were obtained from peripheral blood mononuclear cells (PBMCs). The receptors were sampled from a young woman. CDR3s include the opening cysteine and the closing phenylalanine or tryptophan.

cdr3_aa v_call
CASSLVKLLDTGELFF TRBV5-1
CASSRRGGGNTEAFF TRBV14
CASRVHIRGGTEAFF TRBV6-1
CASSSGTASSGANVLTF TRBV7-9
CASSLGVGTYEQYF TRBV5-6
CASSVAGGLGDTQYF TRBV9
CASSSRTGGNTIYF TRBV6-9
CASSQVASGGRDTQYF TRBV4-1
CATSSRSSPGIQPQHF TRBV15
CASSLPGLAGKGKETQYF TRBV5-1
CASSFAGGRDTQYF TRBV5-4
CASKNGLTGNTIYF TRBV9
CASSLVGTGQGYGYTF TRBV5-1
CAWSRLAPTGELFF TRBV30
CASRQDRDRNQPQHF TRBV7-2
CASSSGTGPYEQYF TRBV7-9
CASSLGLAGTSTDTQYF TRBV7-2
CASTTTRARRGTQYF TRBV6-5
CASSLAEADTQYF TRBV7-9
CASSLSGTQGLWTEAFF TRBV27
CAWGPSPLHF TRBV30
CASSYSGTGGYTF TRBV28
CASSDNSGYEQYF TRBV4-1
CASSRAAATNEKLFF TRBV19
CAISDREKRTEAFF TRBV10-3
CASSQGLGSYEQYF TRBV4-3
CASSGQESGELFF TRBV6-4
CASSYSRDNTQYF TRBV27
CASSETQRNTQYF TRBV5-4
CASTRALGDTNTEAFF TRBV7-2
CASSQAPDWNYGYTF TRBV5-5
CASSGGAPKTQYF TRBV28
CAWSVSYGDYEQYF TRBV30
CASSLGNANQPQHF TRBV28
CASSFYDRGSYNSPLHF TRBV4-1
CASSPRDRGAEAFF TRBV11-1
CASSPHGTDVLAFF TRBV11-3
CASSYRAPFTDTQYF TRBV5-6
CASSQGPGQNSYEQYF TRBV5-4
CASSSLAGGLTGELFF TRBV7-7
CATGPGQSSGNTIYF TRBV6-1
CASSLRGATYEQYF TRBV11-2
CASGFTGTGLGGANVLTF TRBV12-5
CASSLGLAGVETQYF TRBV7-3
CARVPCADRGFGNQPQHF TRBV19